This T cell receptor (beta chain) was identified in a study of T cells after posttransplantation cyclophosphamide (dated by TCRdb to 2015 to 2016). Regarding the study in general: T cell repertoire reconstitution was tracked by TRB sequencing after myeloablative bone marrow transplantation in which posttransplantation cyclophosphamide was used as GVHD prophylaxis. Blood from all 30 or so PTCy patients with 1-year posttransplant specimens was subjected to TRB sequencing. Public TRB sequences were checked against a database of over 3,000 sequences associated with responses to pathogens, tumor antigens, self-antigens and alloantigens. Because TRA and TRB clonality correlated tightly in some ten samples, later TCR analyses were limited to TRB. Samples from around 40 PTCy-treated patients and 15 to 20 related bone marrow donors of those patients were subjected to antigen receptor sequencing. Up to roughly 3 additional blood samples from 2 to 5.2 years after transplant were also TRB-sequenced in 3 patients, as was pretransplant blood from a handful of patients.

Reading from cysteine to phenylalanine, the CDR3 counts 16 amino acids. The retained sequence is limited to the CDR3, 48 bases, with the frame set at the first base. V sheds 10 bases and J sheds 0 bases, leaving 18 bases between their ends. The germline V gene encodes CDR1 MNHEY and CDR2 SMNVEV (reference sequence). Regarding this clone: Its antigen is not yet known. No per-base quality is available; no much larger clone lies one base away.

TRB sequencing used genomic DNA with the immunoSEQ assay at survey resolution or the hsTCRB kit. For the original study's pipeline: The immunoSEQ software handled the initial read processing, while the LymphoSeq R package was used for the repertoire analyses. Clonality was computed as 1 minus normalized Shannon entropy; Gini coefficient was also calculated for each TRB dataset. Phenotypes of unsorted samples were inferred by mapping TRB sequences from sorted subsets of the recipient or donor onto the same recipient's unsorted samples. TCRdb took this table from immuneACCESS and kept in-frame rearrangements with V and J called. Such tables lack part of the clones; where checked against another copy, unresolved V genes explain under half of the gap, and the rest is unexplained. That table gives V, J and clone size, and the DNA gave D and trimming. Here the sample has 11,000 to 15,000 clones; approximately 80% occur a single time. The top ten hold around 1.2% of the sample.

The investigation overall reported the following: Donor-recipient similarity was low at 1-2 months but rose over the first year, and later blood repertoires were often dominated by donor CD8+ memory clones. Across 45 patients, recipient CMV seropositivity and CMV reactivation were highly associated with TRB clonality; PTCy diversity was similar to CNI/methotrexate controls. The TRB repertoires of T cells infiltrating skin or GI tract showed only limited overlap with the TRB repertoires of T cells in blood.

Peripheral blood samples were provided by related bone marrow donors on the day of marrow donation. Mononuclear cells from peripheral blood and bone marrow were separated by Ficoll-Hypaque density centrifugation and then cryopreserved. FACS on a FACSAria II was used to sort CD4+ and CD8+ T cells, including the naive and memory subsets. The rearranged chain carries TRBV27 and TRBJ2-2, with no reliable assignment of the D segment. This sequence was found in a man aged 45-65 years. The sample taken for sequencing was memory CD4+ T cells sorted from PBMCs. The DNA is TGTGCCACCTCGACCCGTCTTGCGGCGAACACCGGGGAGCTGTTTTTT. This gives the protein CATSTRLAANTGELFF.